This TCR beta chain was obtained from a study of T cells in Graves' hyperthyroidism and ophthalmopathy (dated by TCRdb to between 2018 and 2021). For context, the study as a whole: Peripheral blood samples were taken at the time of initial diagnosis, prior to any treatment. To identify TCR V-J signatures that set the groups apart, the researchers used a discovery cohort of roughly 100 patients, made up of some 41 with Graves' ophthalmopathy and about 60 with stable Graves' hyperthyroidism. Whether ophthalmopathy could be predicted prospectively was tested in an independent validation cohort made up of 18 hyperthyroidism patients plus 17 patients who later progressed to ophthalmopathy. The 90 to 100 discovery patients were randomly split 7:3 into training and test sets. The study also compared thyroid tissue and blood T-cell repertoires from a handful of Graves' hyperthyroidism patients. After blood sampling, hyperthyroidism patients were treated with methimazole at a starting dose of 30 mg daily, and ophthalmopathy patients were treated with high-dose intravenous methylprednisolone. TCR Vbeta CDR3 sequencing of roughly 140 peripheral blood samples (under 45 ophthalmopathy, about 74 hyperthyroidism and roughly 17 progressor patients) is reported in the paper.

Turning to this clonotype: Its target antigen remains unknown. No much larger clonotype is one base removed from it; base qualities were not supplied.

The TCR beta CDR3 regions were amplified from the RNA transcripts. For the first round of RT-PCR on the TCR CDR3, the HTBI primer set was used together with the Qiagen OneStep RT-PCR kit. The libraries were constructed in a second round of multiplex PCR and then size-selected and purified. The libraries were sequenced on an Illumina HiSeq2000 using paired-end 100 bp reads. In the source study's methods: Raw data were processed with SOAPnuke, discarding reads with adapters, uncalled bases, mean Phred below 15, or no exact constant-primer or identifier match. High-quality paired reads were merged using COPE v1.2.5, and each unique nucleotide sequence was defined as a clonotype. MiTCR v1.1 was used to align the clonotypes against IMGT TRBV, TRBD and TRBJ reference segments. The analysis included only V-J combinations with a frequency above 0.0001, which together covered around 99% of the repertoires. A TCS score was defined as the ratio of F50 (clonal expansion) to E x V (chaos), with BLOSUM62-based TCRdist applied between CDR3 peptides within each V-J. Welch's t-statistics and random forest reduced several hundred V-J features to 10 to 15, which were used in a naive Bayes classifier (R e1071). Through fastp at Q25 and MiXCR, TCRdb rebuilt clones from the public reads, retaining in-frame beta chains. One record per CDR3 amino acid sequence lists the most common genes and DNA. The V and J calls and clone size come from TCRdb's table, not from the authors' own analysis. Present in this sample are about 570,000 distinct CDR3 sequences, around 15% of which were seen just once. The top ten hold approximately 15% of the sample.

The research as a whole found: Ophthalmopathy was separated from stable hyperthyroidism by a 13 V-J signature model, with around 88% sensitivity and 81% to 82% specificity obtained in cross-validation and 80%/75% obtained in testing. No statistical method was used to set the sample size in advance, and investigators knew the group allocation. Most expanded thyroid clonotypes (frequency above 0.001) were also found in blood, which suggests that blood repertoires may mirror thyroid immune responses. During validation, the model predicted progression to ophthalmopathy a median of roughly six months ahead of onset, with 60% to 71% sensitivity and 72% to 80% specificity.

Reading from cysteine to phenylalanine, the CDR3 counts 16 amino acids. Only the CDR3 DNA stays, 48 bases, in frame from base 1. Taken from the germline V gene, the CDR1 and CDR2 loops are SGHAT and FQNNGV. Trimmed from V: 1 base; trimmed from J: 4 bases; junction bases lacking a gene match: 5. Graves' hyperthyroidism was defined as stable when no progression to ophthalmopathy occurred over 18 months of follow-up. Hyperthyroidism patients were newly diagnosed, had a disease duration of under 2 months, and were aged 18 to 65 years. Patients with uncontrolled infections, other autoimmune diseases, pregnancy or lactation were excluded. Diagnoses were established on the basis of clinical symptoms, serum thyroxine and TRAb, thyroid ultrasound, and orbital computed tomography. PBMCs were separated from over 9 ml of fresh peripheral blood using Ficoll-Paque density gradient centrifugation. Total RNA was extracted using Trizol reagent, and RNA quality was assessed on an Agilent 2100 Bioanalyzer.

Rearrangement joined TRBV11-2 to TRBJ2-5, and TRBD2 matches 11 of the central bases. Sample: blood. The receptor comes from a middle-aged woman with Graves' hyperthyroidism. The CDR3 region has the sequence CASSLVVLAGVETQYF. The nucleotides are TGTGCCAGCAGCTTAGTGGTACTAGCGGGAGTAGAGACCCAGTACTTC.